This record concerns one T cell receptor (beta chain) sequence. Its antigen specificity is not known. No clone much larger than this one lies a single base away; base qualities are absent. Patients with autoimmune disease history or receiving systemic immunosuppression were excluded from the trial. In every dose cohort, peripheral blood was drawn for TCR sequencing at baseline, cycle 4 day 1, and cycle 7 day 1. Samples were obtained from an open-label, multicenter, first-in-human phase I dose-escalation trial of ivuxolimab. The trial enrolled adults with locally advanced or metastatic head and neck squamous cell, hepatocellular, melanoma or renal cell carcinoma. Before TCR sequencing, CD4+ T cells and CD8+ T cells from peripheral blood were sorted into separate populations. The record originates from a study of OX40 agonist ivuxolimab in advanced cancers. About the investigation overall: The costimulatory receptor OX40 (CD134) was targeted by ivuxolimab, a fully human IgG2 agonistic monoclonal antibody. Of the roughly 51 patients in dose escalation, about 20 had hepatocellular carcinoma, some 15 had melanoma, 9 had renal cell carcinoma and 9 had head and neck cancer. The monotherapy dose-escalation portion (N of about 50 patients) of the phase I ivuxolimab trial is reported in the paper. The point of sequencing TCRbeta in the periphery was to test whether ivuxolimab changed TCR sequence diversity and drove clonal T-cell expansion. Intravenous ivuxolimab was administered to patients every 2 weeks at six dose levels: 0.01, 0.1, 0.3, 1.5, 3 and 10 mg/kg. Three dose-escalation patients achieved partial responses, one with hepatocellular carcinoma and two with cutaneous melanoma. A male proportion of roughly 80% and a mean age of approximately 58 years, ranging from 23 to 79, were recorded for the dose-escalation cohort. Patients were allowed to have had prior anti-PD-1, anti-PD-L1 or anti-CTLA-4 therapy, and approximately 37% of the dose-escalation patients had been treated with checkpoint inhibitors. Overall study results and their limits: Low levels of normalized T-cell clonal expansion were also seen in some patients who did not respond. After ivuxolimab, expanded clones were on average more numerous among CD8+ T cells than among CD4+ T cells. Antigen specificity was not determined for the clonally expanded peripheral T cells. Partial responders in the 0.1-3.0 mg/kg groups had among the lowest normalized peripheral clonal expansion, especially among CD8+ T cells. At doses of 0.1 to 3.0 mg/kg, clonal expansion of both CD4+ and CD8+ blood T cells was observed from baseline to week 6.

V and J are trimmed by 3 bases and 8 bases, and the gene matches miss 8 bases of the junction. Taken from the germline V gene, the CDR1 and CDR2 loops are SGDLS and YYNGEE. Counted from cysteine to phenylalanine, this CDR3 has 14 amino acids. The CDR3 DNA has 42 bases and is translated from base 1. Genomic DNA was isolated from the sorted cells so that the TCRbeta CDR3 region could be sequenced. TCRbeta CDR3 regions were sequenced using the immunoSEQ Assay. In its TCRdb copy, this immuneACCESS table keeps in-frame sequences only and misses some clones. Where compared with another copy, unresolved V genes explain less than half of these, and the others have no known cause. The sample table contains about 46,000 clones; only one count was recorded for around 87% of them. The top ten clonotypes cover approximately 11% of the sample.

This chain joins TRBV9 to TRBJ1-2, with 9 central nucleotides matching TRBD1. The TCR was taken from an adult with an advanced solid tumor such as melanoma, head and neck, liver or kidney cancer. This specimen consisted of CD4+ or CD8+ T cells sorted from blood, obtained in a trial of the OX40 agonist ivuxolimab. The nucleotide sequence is TGTGCCAGCAGCGGGAACACAGGGGGCTACGGCTACACCTTC. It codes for CASSGNTGGYGYTF.